The rows below give T cell receptor beta chains drawn from one sample of a study of blood T cell repertoires in COVID-19. Method: immunoSEQ multiplex PCR; TCRdb's copy keeps in-frame clones and lacks some. The sample carries approximately 110,000 clones, more than 80% recorded once. The sequenced material came from peripheral blood. The receptors stem from a woman older than 75 with acute or convalescent COVID-19. CDR3s include the opening cysteine and the closing phenylalanine or tryptophan. A D gene is named only where the DNA matches it firmly. Clone size is stated in some rows and not others, as once, few, many or a class when expanded.

d_call	v_call	cdr3_length	clone_size	j_call	cdr3_aa	cdr3_nt
-	TRBV19	12	once	TRBJ1-2	CASSIVGDGYTF	TGTGCCAGTAGTATCGTAGGGGATGGCTACACCTTC
TRBD2	TRBV5-1	15	-	TRBJ2-5	CASSLSGGVAETQYF	TGCGCCAGCAGCTTGAGCGGGGGGGTCGCAGAGACCCAGTACTTC
-	TRBV5-4	15	-	TRBJ2-6	CASSFSSSGANVLTF	TGTGCCAGCAGCTTTTCCAGTTCTGGGGCCAACGTCCTGACTTTC
TRBD1	TRBV10-3	15	-	TRBJ1-3	CAIRQGPESGNTIYF	TGTGCCATCAGACAGGGGCCCGAGTCTGGAAACACCATATATTTT
-	TRBV5-6	13	-	TRBJ1-1	CASSPVSGEEAFF	TGTGCCAGCAGCCCCGTTTCAGGGGAGGAAGCTTTCTTT
TRBD1	TRBV27	14	once	TRBJ2-1	CASSWGQANNEQFF	TGTGCCAGCAGTTGGGGACAGGCTAACAATGAGCAGTTCTTC
TRBD1	TRBV28	12	-	TRBJ2-1	CASSYYRGVQFF	TGTGCCAGCAGCTATTACAGGGGTGTGCAGTTCTTC
TRBD1	TRBV9	16	-	TRBJ1-6	CASSPDRAGGTAPLHF	TGTGCCAGCAGCCCCGACCGGGCAGGGGGTACCGCACCCCTCCACTTT
-	TRBV2	14	once	TRBJ1-1	CASNAGQMNTEAFF	TGTGCCAGCAACGCTGGGCAGATGAACACTGAAGCTTTCTTT
TRBD1	TRBV14	19	-	TRBJ2-3	CASSSRTGGWGSGTDTQYF	TGTGCCAGCAGCTCCCGGACAGGGGGCTGGGGAAGTGGCACAGATACGCAGTATTTT
TRBD1	TRBV7-9	16	-	TRBJ2-5	CASSLGGTGGLKTQYF	TGTGCCAGCAGCTTAGGAGGGACAGGGGGTTTAAAGACCCAGTACTTC
TRBD1	TRBV11-2	15	-	TRBJ1-2	CASSLEGQGIYGYTF	TGTGCCAGCAGCTTAGAGGGACAGGGAATCTATGGCTACACCTTC
-	TRBV11-3	18	-	TRBJ2-5	CASSPHAPGGSGTETQYF	TGTGCCAGCAGCCCGCACGCACCTGGAGGGTCGGGGACGGAGACCCAGTACTTC
-	TRBV7-2	14	-	TRBJ1-2	CASSLEGRPYGYTF	TGTGCCAGCAGCTTAGAAGGCAGGCCCTATGGCTACACCTTC
-	TRBV7-2	15	-	TRBJ2-1	CASSSTSQVSSEQFF	TGTGCCAGCAGTTCGACTAGTCAAGTTAGTAGTGAGCAGTTCTTC
TRBD1	TRBV5-1	14	-	TRBJ1-2	CASSPGQANYGYTF	TGCGCCAGCAGCCCCGGACAGGCTAACTATGGCTACACCTTC
TRBD1	TRBV19	17	once	TRBJ2-1	CASSLLTGTGGSNEQFF	TGTGCCAGTAGTTTACTCACCGGGACAGGGGGCTCGAATGAGCAGTTCTTC
TRBD1	TRBV6-5	11	once	TRBJ2-7	CATGTGGEQYF	TGTGCCACCGGGACAGGGGGCGAGCAGTACTTC
TRBD1	TRBV28	15	-	TRBJ1-4	CASSPAGTGSEKLFF	TGTGCCAGCAGCCCAGCCGGGACAGGGAGTGAAAAACTGTTTTTT
TRBD2	TRBV19	18	once	TRBJ2-1	CASSALVYLAGGGNEQFF	TGTGCCAGTAGTGCCCTCGTTTACCTAGCGGGGGGAGGGAATGAGCAGTTCTTC
TRBD2	TRBV11-3	15	-	TRBJ2-5	CASSLGRVAGETQYF	TGTGCCAGCAGCTTAGGGCGCGTAGCGGGGGAGACCCAGTACTTC
-	TRBV19	16	-	TRBJ1-4	CASSQGGRLGNEKLFF	TGTGCCAGTAGTCAGGGAGGGCGATTGGGGAATGAAAAACTGTTTTTT
TRBD2	TRBV5-5	16	-	TRBJ2-3	CASSWSGGAGTDTQYF	TGTGCCAGCAGTTGGAGCGGGGGGGCAGGGACAGATACGCAGTATTTT
-	TRBV7-2	12	-	TRBJ1-5	CASRMDSQPQHF	TGTGCCAGCAGGATGGACAGCCAGCCCCAGCATTTT
TRBD1	TRBV5-1	13	once	TRBJ1-1	CASSWTGGTEAFF	TGCGCCAGCAGCTGGACAGGGGGCACTGAAGCTTTCTTT
TRBD2	TRBV20-1	16	-	TRBJ2-4	CSASLKRGGVKNIQYF	TGCAGTGCTAGTCTTAAGCGGGGGGGAGTCAAAAACATTCAGTACTTC
TRBD2	TRBV19	17	-	TRBJ2-4	CASRGLAGGLAKNIQYF	TGTGCCAGTAGGGGTCTGGCGGGAGGATTAGCCAAAAACATTCAGTACTTC
TRBD1	TRBV7-2	15	-	TRBJ2-7	CASTRTGGFSYEQYF	TGTGCCAGCACCCGGACAGGGGGCTTCTCCTACGAGCAGTACTTC
TRBD1	TRBV18	15	-	TRBJ2-7	CASSPLGTGVYEQYF	TGTGCCAGCTCACCACTCGGGACAGGGGTGTACGAGCAGTACTTC
-	TRBV7-2	16	-	TRBJ1-2	CASSLSGPGVSYGYTF	TGTGCCAGCAGCTTATCGGGGCCGGGGGTTAGCTATGGCTACACCTTC
TRBD2	TRBV5-1	15	-	TRBJ2-2	CASSVQLAGSGELFF	TGCGCCAGCAGCGTCCAGTTAGCGGGGTCCGGGGAGCTGTTTTTT
-	TRBV30	13	-	TRBJ1-6	CAWDPGTNSPLHF	TGTGCCTGGGACCCTGGGACAAATTCACCCCTCCACTTT
TRBD2	TRBV10-1	16	-	TRBJ2-3	CASSEGDYLGADTQYF	TGCGCCAGCAGTGAGGGGGACTACCTGGGGGCAGATACGCAGTATTTT
TRBD2	TRBV7-9	16	-	TRBJ2-2	CASSLSGGVFPGELFF	TGTGCCAGCAGCTTAAGCGGGGGGGTTTTCCCCGGGGAGCTGTTTTTT
TRBD1	TRBV7-9	18	-	TRBJ1-6	CASSQPGQANSYNSPLHF	TGTGCCAGCAGCCAACCTGGACAGGCAAACTCCTATAATTCACCCCTCCACTTT
TRBD1	TRBV6-5	15	few	TRBJ2-1	CASRTDRGHYNEQFF	TGTGCCAGCAGAACCGACAGGGGGCACTACAATGAGCAGTTCTTC
-	TRBV7-6	15	-	TRBJ2-7	CASSQTGGGIYEQYF	TGTGCCAGCAGCCAGACCGGGGGAGGAATCTACGAGCAGTACTTC
-	TRBV7-2	14	-	TRBJ2-5	CASSLGARSETQYF	TGTGCCAGCAGCTTAGGTGCCAGGTCAGAGACCCAGTACTTC
-	TRBV9	14	-	TRBJ1-3	CASAGTSSGNTIYF	TGTGCCAGCGCGGGTACCTCCTCTGGAAACACCATATATTTT
-	TRBV7-9	15	-	TRBJ1-1	CASSSVGGLDTEAFF	TGTGCCAGCAGCTCCGTGGGGGGGCTGGACACTGAAGCTTTCTTT
-	TRBV11-2	14	-	TRBJ2-5	CASSFGGAQETQYF	TGTGCCAGCAGCTTCGGCGGAGCACAAGAGACCCAGTACTTC
-	TRBV15	15	once	TRBJ1-1	CATSRDRLWAREAFF	TGTGCCACCAGCAGAGATCGGCTATGGGCCCGTGAAGCTTTCTTT
TRBD1	TRBV7-6	16	-	TRBJ1-4	CASSPGTGGTREKLFF	TGTGCCAGCAGCCCAGGGACAGGGGGCACAAGGGAAAAACTGTTTTTT
-	TRBV20-1	11	-	TRBJ1-1	CSGEGTTEAFF	TGCAGTGGAGAAGGGACTACTGAAGCTTTCTTT
TRBD2	TRBV6-6	16	once	TRBJ2-3	CASSPAGGRVTDTQYF	TGTGCCAGCAGCCCGGCGGGGGGGCGGGTAACAGATACGCAGTATTTT
-	TRBV5-1	13	-	TRBJ1-1	CASSFAEGTEAFF	TGCGCCAGCAGTTTCGCGGAGGGAACTGAAGCTTTCTTT
-	TRBV4-3	15	-	TRBJ1-1	CASSQEFRVLTEAFF	TGCGCCAGCAGCCAAGAATTCAGGGTCCTCACTGAAGCTTTCTTT
-	TRBV11-2	12	-	TRBJ1-6	CASSPYNSPLHF	TGTGCCAGCAGCCCTTATAATTCACCCCTCCACTTT
TRBD1	TRBV19	16	-	TRBJ1-2	CASSIVPGQGIYGYTF	TGTGCCAGTAGTATAGTACCGGGACAGGGGATTTATGGCTACACCTTC
TRBD1	TRBV11-2	14	once	TRBJ1-2	CASSLTGENYGYTF	TGTGCCAGCAGCTTAACAGGGGAAAACTATGGCTACACCTTC
TRBD2	TRBV5-5	18	-	TRBJ2-5	CASSYARGLAGAQETQYF	TGTGCCAGCAGTTACGCTAGGGGACTAGCGGGGGCACAAGAGACCCAGTACTTC
-	TRBV28	15	-	TRBJ2-7	CASSLPGHTSYEQYF	TGTGCCAGCAGTTTACCGGGACATACCTCCTACGAGCAGTACTTC